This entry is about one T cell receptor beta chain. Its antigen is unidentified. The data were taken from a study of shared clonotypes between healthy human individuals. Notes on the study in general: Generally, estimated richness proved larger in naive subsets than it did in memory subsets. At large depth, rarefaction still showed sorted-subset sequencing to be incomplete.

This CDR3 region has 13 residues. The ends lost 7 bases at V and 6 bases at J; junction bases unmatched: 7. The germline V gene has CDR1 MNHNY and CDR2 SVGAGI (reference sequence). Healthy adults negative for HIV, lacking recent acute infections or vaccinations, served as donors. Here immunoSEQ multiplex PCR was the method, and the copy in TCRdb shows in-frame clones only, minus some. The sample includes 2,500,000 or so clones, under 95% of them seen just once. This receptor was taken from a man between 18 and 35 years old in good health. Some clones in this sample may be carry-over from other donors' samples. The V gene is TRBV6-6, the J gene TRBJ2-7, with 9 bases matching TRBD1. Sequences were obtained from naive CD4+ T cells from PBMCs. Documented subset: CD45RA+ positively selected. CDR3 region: CASNRDRVGEQYF. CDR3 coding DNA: TGTGCCAGCAACAGGGACAGGGTAGGCGAGCAGTACTTC.